This TCR beta chain appears in the sequencing data of a study of T cell clonotyping in hematopoietic cell transplantation. Germline-derived CDR1 and CDR2 are MNHEY and SMNVEV (reference sequence). V dropped 3 bases and J dropped 10 bases, with 10 bases sitting between them. This CDR3 region has 12 residues. Data came from immunoSEQ multiplex PCR; TCRdb stores just in-frame clones and leaves some out. The repertoire holds tens of thousands of clones, with about 96% as singletons. This clone was counted once. The antigen is not known. Study-level findings and limits: CD4 and CD8 repertoire contributions could not be separated without sorting. Broader posttransplant TCR repertoire diversity was predicted by graft donor and pretransplant recipient Inverse Simpson Index values. Recipient TCR diversity dropped after transplant; expanded clonotypes rose from day 30 to 180. At the given depth, recipient repertoires were over 95% de novo clonotypes.

Sequenced sample: peripheral blood mononuclear cells. The sequence was collected from a man between 25 and 39 years old in good health. Some clones in this sample may be carry-over from other donors' samples. V usage is TRBV27 and J usage is TRBJ2-1; maybe TRBD1 (5 bases). The CDR3 is CASSLGWGEQFF. CDR3 nucleotides: TGTGCCAGCAGTTTGGGGTGGGGCGAGCAGTTCTTC.